This is a list of T cell receptor beta chains from one sample in a study of regulatory T cells in long-lasting Graves disease. TCRdb reprocessed the multiplex PCR reads with MiXCR, giving one entry per CDR3 protein. The table includes approximately 300,000 distinct CDR3 sequences, about a sixth detected once. Sample: peripheral blood mononuclear cells (PBMCs), taken at new diagnosis, from a patient treated with antithyroid drugs. The receptor set was obtained from a female donor with Graves disease. CDR3s include the opening cysteine and the closing phenylalanine or tryptophan. A D gene is named only where the DNA matches it firmly. Rows give clone size only sometimes, using once, few, many, or a class for an expanded clone.

>many|.|TRBJ1-1|TRBV6-1
TGTGCCAGCAGTGACCTGTTAGGAACTGAAGCTTTCTTT
CASSDLLGTEAFF
>many|TRBD2|TRBJ2-5|TRBV5-1
TGCGCCAGCAGCTTGGGAAGACTAGCGGAGCAAGAGACCCAGTACTTC
CASSLGRLAEQETQYF
>.|.|TRBJ1-1|TRBV6-1
TGTGCCAGCATGGTAGGGGGGCGTTTAGGCGAAGCTTTCTTT
CASMVGGRLGEAFF
>.|.|TRBJ1-2|TRBV28
TGTGCCGGCAGTGCGGGGGTCTATGGCTACACCTTC
CAGSAGVYGYTF
>.|.|TRBJ1-2|TRBV5-6
TGTGCCAGCAGCCCAAACGGGGCCTATGGCTACACCTTC
CASSPNGAYGYTF
>many|.|TRBJ1-1|TRBV6-1
TGTGCCAGCAGTGTGAGTTGGGGGGGGGGCACTGAAGCTTTCTTT
CASSVSWGGGTEAFF
>many|.|TRBJ2-2|TRBV7-9
TGTGCCAGCAGCTTAGAGGATCGGCGGGCGGGGGAGCTGTTTTTT
CASSLEDRRAGELFF
>many|TRBD1|TRBJ1-6|TRBV27
TGTGCCAGCAGTCCCCGGGACAGGGTGCTCTCACCCCTCCACTTT
CASSPRDRVLSPLHF
>.|.|TRBJ2-1|TRBV27
TGTGCCAGCAGTTTCGAGTCCCGATACAGTTCCTACAATGAGCAGTTCTTC
CASSFESRYSSYNEQFF
>many|TRBD2|TRBJ2-1|TRBV12-3/TRBV12-4
TGTGCCAGCATGGTCAGGCGGGAGAGATACAATGAGCAGTTCTTC
CASMVRRERYNEQFF
>many|.|TRBJ2-7|TRBV27
TGTGCCAGCAGTTTAGGCGACAGGCCCCCCTACGAGCAGTACTTC
CASSLGDRPPYEQYF
>.|.|TRBJ2-7|TRBV6-1
TGTGCCAGCAGTCTCTGGACCGGAGAGCAGTACTTC
CASSLWTGEQYF
>few|.|TRBJ2-7|TRBV25-1
TGTGCCAGCAGAGACAGCTCCTACGAGCAGTACTTC
CASRDSSYEQYF
>few|TRBD1|TRBJ1-1|TRBV27
TGTGCCAGCAGCGGACAGGGGAGCACTGAAGCTTTCTTT
CASSGQGSTEAFF
>few|.|TRBJ2-1|TRBV28
TGTGCCAGCAGCCCAGGACTGCAGGGGCCTGAGCAGTTCTTC
CASSPGLQGPEQFF
>few|TRBD2|TRBJ2-7|TRBV20-1
TGCAGTGCTTCTAAAGCTAGCGGGAGGGGCGAGCAGTACTTC
CSASKASGRGEQYF
>many|.|TRBJ1-1|TRBV2
TGTGCCAGCAGTATCACCCGGGACAAGAACCCGAACACTGAAGCTTTCTTT
CASSITRDKNPNTEAFF
>many|TRBD2|TRBJ2-3|TRBV10-2
TGCGCCAGCAGGCTAGCGGGAGAAAATACGCAGTATTTT
CASRLAGENTQYF
>.|.|TRBJ2-1|TRBV28
TGTGCCAGCAGTTTACAGGGGTTCAGGAATGAGCAGTTCTTC
CASSLQGFRNEQFF
>.|TRBD1|TRBJ2-7|TRBV3-1
TGTGCCAGCAGCCGTACACAGGGGGACGAGCAGTACTTC
CASSRTQGDEQYF
>few|.|TRBJ1-2|TRBV19
TGTGCCAGTTACAGGGCGGATGGCTACACCTTC
CASYRADGYTF
>.|TRBD2|TRBJ2-1|TRBV7-3
TGTGCCAGCAGCTTGCGAGGACTAGCGGGTGGAAAGCAGTTCTTC
CASSLRGLAGGKQFF
>few|TRBD2|TRBJ2-5|TRBV20-1
TGCAGTGCTAGAGACTGGGGACTAGCGGGAGGGCCGGTGGAAGAGACCCAGTACTTC
CSARDWGLAGGPVEETQYF
>many|.|TRBJ1-1|TRBV3-1
TGTGCCAGCAGCCGACGTTTAGGCGCTGAAGCTTTCTTT
CASSRRLGAEAFF
>many|.|TRBJ2-7|TRBV7-9
TGTGCCAGCAGCTTAGGCGACGGGTACGAGCAGTACTTC
CASSLGDGYEQYF
>many|.|TRBJ1-6|TRBV12-3/TRBV12-4
TGTGCCAGCAGTTTTTCCTATTCACCCCTCCACTTT
CASSFSYSPLHF
>.|.|TRBJ1-6|TRBV20-1
TGCAGTGCTAGAGCCAACAGGGACTCACCCCTCCACTTT
CSARANRDSPLHF
>many|TRBD2|TRBJ2-7|TRBV27
TGTGCCAGCAGTCCCCATAGACTAGCGGGAGACTACGAGCAGTACTTC
CASSPHRLAGDYEQYF
>many|.|TRBJ2-7|TRBV3-1
TGTGCCAGCAGCCCGCCGAGGGGCAGAACGTACGAGCAGTACTTC
CASSPPRGRTYEQYF
>.|TRBD2|TRBJ2-3|TRBV9
TGTGCCAGCAGCTCCCGGACTAGCGGGAACTCAGATACGCAGTATTTT
CASSSRTSGNSDTQYF
>.|.|TRBJ2-2|TRBV27
TGTGCCAGCAGGGACCCCATCGGGGAGCTGTTTTTT
CASRDPIGELFF
>few|.|TRBJ2-4|TRBV10-3
TGTGCCATCAGTGACTATAAGGCAGCCGCAGCCGGGGCCAAAAACATTCAGTACTTC
CAISDYKAAAAGAKNIQYF
>many|.|TRBJ2-7|TRBV28
TGTGCCAGCAGTCGACAGGAGTACGAGCAGTACTTC
CASSRQEYEQYF
>many|.|TRBJ1-5|TRBV19
TGTGCCAGTAGTCGACCTACGGGCAGGGGCAATCAGCCCCAGCATTTT
CASSRPTGRGNQPQHF
>many|.|TRBJ2-3|TRBV2
TGTGCCAGCAGGGTAGAAGGCGATACGCAGTATTTT
CASRVEGDTQYF
>.|.|TRBJ2-7|TRBV5-1
TGCGCCAGCAGCTTGCTAGAACTCTCCTACGAGCAGTACTTC
CASSLLELSYEQYF
>.|.|TRBJ2-1|TRBV5-1
TGCGCCAGCAGCCGGAGCCCGAGCGCTAGCTCCTACAATGAGCAGTTCTTC
CASSRSPSASSYNEQFF
>many|.|TRBJ1-5|TRBV12-3/TRBV12-4
TGTGCCAGCAGCCCGGGACACCATAGCAATCAGCCCCAGCATTTT
CASSPGHHSNQPQHF
>many|TRBD1|TRBJ2-3|TRBV28
TGTGCCAGCAGTTCGCGGGGACAGGGAGCAACAGATACGCAGTATTTT
CASSSRGQGATDTQYF
>many|.|TRBJ2-3|TRBV19
TGTGCCAGTAGTCCGGGACTCCGAGATTCGCAGTATTTT
CASSPGLRDSQYF
>many|TRBD2|TRBJ2-2|TRBV29-1
TGCAGCGTAGAGAGGGTAGCGGGAGCCGGAGGGAACACCGGGGAGCTGTTTTTT
CSVERVAGAGGNTGELFF
>many|TRBD2|TRBJ2-5|TRBV12-3/TRBV12-4
TGTGCCAGCAGTTTGCCGGTAGCGGGCCCCGGGGAGACCCAGTACTTC
CASSLPVAGPGETQYF
>many|.|TRBJ2-7|TRBV28
TGTGCCAGCAGCCCCCGCGACAGAAACTACGAGCAGTACTTC
CASSPRDRNYEQYF
>many|.|TRBJ2-5|TRBV12-3/TRBV12-4
TGTGCCAGCAGCCCGGACCAGGCGCCCCAGTACTTC
CASSPDQAPQYF
>.|TRBD2|TRBJ2-3|TRBV4-2
TGTGCCAGCAGCCAAGATAGCGGGGCTGTCGCGCAGTATTTT
CASSQDSGAVAQYF
>many|TRBD2|TRBJ2-3|TRBV4-1
TGCGCCAGCAGCCAAGTCGGACTAGCGGTCACAGATACGCAGTATTTT
CASSQVGLAVTDTQYF
>.|TRBD1|TRBJ1-1|TRBV20-1
TGCAGTGCTAGATCAAAGACAGGGGTGTCCACTGAAGCTTTCTTT
CSARSKTGVSTEAFF
>.|TRBD1|TRBJ1-2|TRBV28
TGTGCCAGCATACAGGGGCCGGTCGGCTACACCTTC
CASIQGPVGYTF
>few|.|TRBJ2-7|TRBV19
TGTGCCAGTAGTTTCGGGGGGCAGGGGGCCTACGAGCAGTACTTC
CASSFGGQGAYEQYF
>many|TRBD1|TRBJ1-2|TRBV7-9
TGTGCCAGCAGCTTACAGGGGGCGCTGAACTATGGCTACACCTTC
CASSLQGALNYGYTF
>many|.|TRBJ1-5|TRBV19
TGTGCCAGTAGTATTACCTCAGAGGGACGAAATCAGCCCCAGCATTTT
CASSITSEGRNQPQHF
>many|.|TRBJ1-6|TRBV3-1
TGTGCCAGCAGGTCCACGTGGGTTTCACCCCTCCACTTT
CASRSTWVSPLHF
>many|TRBD2|TRBJ2-5|TRBV20-1
TGCAGTGCTTGGGGGGGGGAAGAGACCCAGTACTTC
CSAWGGEETQYF